This T cell receptor beta chain was profiled in a study of blood T cell repertoires in COVID-19. Turning to the study itself: Collection of acute and convalescent COVID-19 samples took place in the United States, Italy and Spain. Sources were T cells, B-cell-depleted T cells, or PBMCs; the material itself was cDNA or gDNA.

Methods used by the authors: Amplification of reference gene primers was used by the study to estimate nucleated cell counts. The method was immunoSEQ multiplex PCR; TCRdb's version includes in-frame clones alone and lacks a portion of them. V, J and clone size reflect that table, while D and trimming were determined from the DNA. The sample contains some 150,000 clones, approximately 90% of which appear only once. Germline CDR1 is SQVTM and CDR2 is ANQGSEA. After removal of 4 bases from V and 4 bases from J, the junction contained 11 bases not matched to a gene. The length of the CDR3 is 15 residues.

This TCR derives from a woman in her fifties or sixties with acute or convalescent COVID-19. The chain uses TRBV29-1 and TRBJ2-3; 7 bases fit TRBD1. The sequenced sample consisted of peripheral blood. The CDR3, as DNA: TGCAGCGTTGGGGACGGCGACAGGGACGCAGATACGCAGTATTTT. This codes for CSVGDGDRDADTQYF.